Listed below are T cell receptor beta chains from one sample, sequenced in a study of blood T cell repertoires in COVID-19. Method: immunoSEQ multiplex PCR; TCRdb's copy keeps in-frame clones and lacks some. This sample has 160,000 or so clones; 79% occur once, and the top ten carry 8.1%. The sample comprised peripheral blood. The receptors here all came from a woman aged 55 to 70 with COVID-19, enrolled during active disease. CDR3s include the opening cysteine and the closing phenylalanine or tryptophan. A D gene is named only where the DNA matches it firmly. A clone size is listed for some rows: how often the clone was seen (once, few, many), or a class if it is expanded.

size | J | V | D | DNA | CDR3
few | TRBJ2-2 | TRBV5-4 | TRBD1 | TGTGCCAGCAGCCCCCGGACAGGGGACACCGGGGAGCTGTTTTTT | CASSPRTGDTGELFF
- | TRBJ2-5 | TRBV5-5 | TRBD2 | TGTGCCAGCAGGTTCACTAGCGGGGGGGCCGGGACCCAGTACTTC | CASRFTSGGAGTQYF
- | TRBJ2-2 | TRBV24-1 | TRBD1 | TGTGCCACCGAAGGCCGACAGGGGATGAGGGGGGAGCTGTTTTTT | CATEGRQGMRGELFF
- | TRBJ1-1 | TRBV6-5 | TRBD1 | TGTGCCAGCAGTACTCCGGGACAGGCTACTGAAGCTTTCTTT | CASSTPGQATEAFF
- | TRBJ2-1 | TRBV21-1 | - | TGTGCCAGCAGCTTCCCCCCGGCTAGCAGCTCCTACAATGAGCAGTTCTTC | CASSFPPASSSYNEQFF
- | TRBJ2-5 | TRBV28 | - | TGTGCCAGCAGTCCGTCCCGGTTGGGGGGTGAGACCCAGTACTTC | CASSPSRLGGETQYF
- | TRBJ1-1 | TRBV11-2 | TRBD1 | TGTGCCAGCAGCGACAGGGCTCACACTGAAGCTTTCTTT | CASSDRAHTEAFF
- | TRBJ2-1 | TRBV19 | TRBD2 | TGTGCCAGTAGTTCGTATAGCGGGAAGGCCTACAATGAGCAGTTCTTC | CASSSYSGKAYNEQFF
- | TRBJ2-7 | TRBV28 | - | TGTGCGGCAGGGGAGGGGTTCCCCTACGAGCAGTACTTC | CAAGEGFPYEQYF
- | TRBJ1-4 | TRBV30 | - | TGTGCCTGGAGTGTACAGACAGATTTTGGAAAACTGTTTTTT | CAWSVQTDFGKLFF
- | TRBJ1-2 | TRBV4-1 | - | TGCGCCAGCAACAAAATCGTCGGCGGGGACTATGGCTACACCTTC | CASNKIVGGDYGYTF
- | TRBJ2-2 | TRBV21-1 | - | TGTGCCAGCACCATCACGGACACCGGGACTAGTGGGTCCACCGGGGAGCTGTTTTTT | CASTITDTGTSGSTGELFF
few | TRBJ2-1 | TRBV28 | TRBD2 | TGTGCCAGTCAAGGGAGCGGGGGGTTAAATGAGCAGTTCTTC | CASQGSGGLNEQFF
- | TRBJ1-2 | TRBV6-5 | TRBD1 | TGTGCCAGCAGGAACGACAGGGGCTCCTATGGCTACACCTTC | CASRNDRGSYGYTF
- | TRBJ2-2 | TRBV27 | TRBD2 | TGTGCCAGCAGTTGGGGACTAGCGGGGGACCCGAACACCGGGGAGCTGTTTTTT | CASSWGLAGDPNTGELFF
once | TRBJ2-1 | TRBV27 | TRBD2 | TGTGCCAGCACAGGACTAGTCAATGAGCAGTTCTTC | CASTGLVNEQFF
- | TRBJ1-5 | TRBV19 | - | TGTGCCAGTCGCATGGGGGCGGGCTATAGCAATCAGCCCCAGCATTTT | CASRMGAGYSNQPQHF
once | TRBJ1-5 | TRBV30 | - | TGTGCCTGGAGCCTATATGCGGATCAGCCCCAGCATTTT | CAWSLYADQPQHF
- | TRBJ2-2 | TRBV13 | - | TGTGCCAGCAGCCAACCTAGCGAAAGAAACACCGGGGAGCTGTTTTTT | CASSQPSERNTGELFF
few | TRBJ2-2 | TRBV30 | TRBD2 | TGTGCCTGGACTGCACTAGCGGGAGTATACACCGGGGAGCTGTTTTTT | CAWTALAGVYTGELFF
- | TRBJ2-2 | TRBV20-1 | TRBD1 | TGCAGTGCTAGTCCCGGGACAGGGACATCCGGGGAGCTGTTTTTT | CSASPGTGTSGELFF
many | TRBJ1-3 | TRBV9 | - | TGTGCCAGCAGCCCCTCCCGCAGGGCCTTCTCTGGAAACACCATATATTTT | CASSPSRRAFSGNTIYF
once | TRBJ2-1 | TRBV7-2 | TRBD2 | TGTGCCAGCAGCTTAGCTAGCGGGGGGGCCTCAAATGAGCAGTTCTTC | CASSLASGGASNEQFF
- | TRBJ2-1 | TRBV29-1 | TRBD1 | TGCAGCGTTGAAGTCCAACAGGGGGGCAATGAGCAGTTCTTC | CSVEVQQGGNEQFF
- | TRBJ1-6 | TRBV3-1/TRBV3-2 | - | TGTGCCAGCAGCCACGATAATTCACCCCTCCACTTT | CASSHDNSPLHF
- | TRBJ1-4 | TRBV5-4 | - | TGTGCCAGCAGCCATGGGGGGGCAGGTGAAAAACTGTTTTTT | CASSHGGAGEKLFF
- | TRBJ1-4 | TRBV19 | - | TGTGCCAGTAGTCCGACAGATGAAAAACTGTTTTTT | CASSPTDEKLFF
once | TRBJ2-1 | TRBV3-1/TRBV3-2 | - | TGTGCCAGCAGCCAAGGTCTTACCTACCAGTTCTTC | CASSQGLTYQFF
- | TRBJ2-2 | TRBV3-1/TRBV3-2 | - | TGTGCCAGCAGCGGAGCTCGAGACACCGGGGAGCTGTTTTTT | CASSGARDTGELFF
- | TRBJ2-3 | TRBV4-3 | TRBD1 | TGCGCCAGCAGCCAAGACCGGGACAGGGCCCTCCCAGATACGCAGTATTTT | CASSQDRDRALPDTQYF
- | TRBJ2-2 | TRBV5-1 | - | TGCGCCAGCAGCCTACAGGGAGCGAACACCGGGGAGCTGTTTTTT | CASSLQGANTGELFF
once | TRBJ2-7 | TRBV7-2 | TRBD2 | TGTGCCAGCAGCTACGGACTAGCGGCCACCTACGAGCAGTACTTC | CASSYGLAATYEQYF
once | TRBJ2-7 | TRBV14 | TRBD1 | TGTGCCAGCAGCCTCCAGGGGGTTTTATCCTACGAGCAGTACTTC | CASSLQGVLSYEQYF
few | TRBJ2-5 | TRBV13 | - | TGTGCCAGCAGCACTCCACAGGGAATGGCCGGCCAAGAGACCCAGTACTTC | CASSTPQGMAGQETQYF
- | TRBJ1-2 | TRBV3-1/TRBV3-2 | - | TGTGCCAGCAGCCAAGAAGAAAACAGTGGCTACACCTTC | CASSQEENSGYTF
- | TRBJ1-2 | TRBV5-1 | - | TGCGCCAGCAGCTCGGCCGGGTCCTCCTATGGCTACACCTTC | CASSSAGSSYGYTF
- | TRBJ2-5 | TRBV7-7 | TRBD1 | TGTGCTAGCAGCTTATCTCGACAGGGGGCAGTATACCAAGAGACCCAGTACTTC | CASSLSRQGAVYQETQYF
- | TRBJ2-3 | TRBV5-1 | - | TGCGCCAGCAGCTTGGCGCGAGATACGCAGTATTTT | CASSLARDTQYF
- | TRBJ2-2 | TRBV7-9 | TRBD1 | TGTGCCAGCAGCCGGTGGACAGGGGCGCCCGGGGAGCTGTTTTTT | CASSRWTGAPGELFF
- | TRBJ2-7 | TRBV30 | TRBD2 | TGTGCCTGGAGTGTATCAAAGGTAGCGGGGAGTTACGAGCAGTACTTC | CAWSVSKVAGSYEQYF
- | TRBJ1-6 | TRBV7-8 | TRBD1 | TGTGCCAGCAGTGAAGGACAGGGGGCTGGTTCACCCCTCCACTTT | CASSEGQGAGSPLHF
- | TRBJ2-6 | TRBV11-2 | - | TGTGCCAGCAGCCCAGGACAGCTCTCTGGGGCCAACGTCCTGACTTTC | CASSPGQLSGANVLTF
- | TRBJ1-2 | TRBV9 | TRBD1 | TGTGCCAGCAGCGCCGGACAGGGGAGCGACTATGGCTACACCTTC | CASSAGQGSDYGYTF
- | TRBJ2-3 | TRBV5-1 | TRBD1 | TGCGCCAGCAGCTTGGAGCAGGGGGCTTCGGGAGATACGCAGTATTTT | CASSLEQGASGDTQYF
- | TRBJ1-1 | TRBV10-3 | - | TGTGCCATCAGTGGAAGGACAAGCCTAAACACTGAAGCTTTCTTT | CAISGRTSLNTEAFF
- | TRBJ2-1 | TRBV29-1 | TRBD2 | TGCAGCGTTGAAGATCAGTGGGGAGGGGCGCATGAGCAGTTCTTC | CSVEDQWGGAHEQFF
- | TRBJ1-3 | TRBV14 | TRBD1 | TGTGCCAGCAGCCGGGACCCGGACAGGAGCTCTGGAAACACCATATATTTT | CASSRDPDRSSGNTIYF
- | TRBJ2-3 | TRBV19 | - | TGTGCCACGGCAGGGGGGAACACAGATACGCAGTATTTT | CATAGGNTDTQYF
few | TRBJ2-7 | TRBV9 | - | TGTGCCAGCAGCGTAGACAGTCCCAGCTACGAGCAGTACTTC | CASSVDSPSYEQYF
- | TRBJ2-7 | TRBV11-2 | - | TGTGCCAGCAGCCGAGGGTACGAGCAGTACTTC | CASSRGYEQYF
- | TRBJ1-5 | TRBV27 | TRBD1 | TGTGCCAGCAGCTCTCGGGACAGGGGGAATCAGCCCCAGCATTTT | CASSSRDRGNQPQHF
few | TRBJ2-2 | TRBV19 | TRBD1 | TGTGCCAGTAGGGACAGGGGAAGGGGCAACACCGGGGAGCTGTTTTTT | CASRDRGRGNTGELFF
- | TRBJ1-2 | TRBV28 | TRBD1 | TGTGCCAGCAGGCAGGGGGTCGTCTATGGCTACACCTTC | CASRQGVVYGYTF
- | TRBJ2-7 | TRBV20-1 | TRBD2 | TGCAGTGCTAGTCCTAGCGGGAACTCCTACGAGCAGTACTTC | CSASPSGNSYEQYF